Listed below are T cell receptor beta chains from one sample, sequenced in a study of OX40 agonist ivuxolimab in advanced cancers. Here immunoSEQ multiplex PCR was the method, and the copy in TCRdb shows in-frame clones only, minus some. The table lists tens of thousands of clones, about 92% of them singletons. The sequenced sample was CD4+ or CD8+ T cells sorted from blood, obtained in a trial of the OX40 agonist ivuxolimab. Source of these receptors: an adult with an advanced solid tumor such as melanoma, head and neck, liver or kidney cancer. Both conserved end residues are part of each CDR3. Each record gives: V gene, clone size, D gene, J gene, CDR3 DNA, CDR3 protein. D genes are given only for firm matches. A row's size may be missing; if present it is once, few, many or a size class.

v_gene: TRBV6-5
abundance: NA
d_gene: TRBD2
j_gene: TRBJ2-3
CDR3nt: TGTGCCAGCAGTTTCACCAGCGGGAGGAAAGATACGCAGTATTTT
CDR3aa: CASSFTSGRKDTQYF

v_gene: TRBV5-8
abundance: NA
d_gene: NA
j_gene: TRBJ1-2
CDR3nt: TGTGCCAGCAGCCTCAACCTCGGACAAAATAACTATGGCTACACCTTC
CDR3aa: CASSLNLGQNNYGYTF

v_gene: TRBV7-8
abundance: NA
d_gene: TRBD2
j_gene: TRBJ2-3
CDR3nt: TGTGCCAGCAGCTCGGGGACTAGCGGGAACACAGATACGCAGTATTTT
CDR3aa: CASSSGTSGNTDTQYF

v_gene: TRBV30
abundance: NA
d_gene: NA
j_gene: TRBJ1-6
CDR3nt: TGTGCCTGGAGCGGGCAGACTAATTCACCCCTCCACTTT
CDR3aa: CAWSGQTNSPLHF

v_gene: TRBV5-4
abundance: NA
d_gene: NA
j_gene: TRBJ1-1
CDR3nt: TGTGCCAGCAGACAGCAGGGGCTCCTACTCACTGAAGCTTTCTTT
CDR3aa: CASRQQGLLLTEAFF

v_gene: TRBV25-1
abundance: NA
d_gene: NA
j_gene: TRBJ2-1
CDR3nt: TGTGCCAGCAGTCAGGGTCAGCGGTACAATGAGCAGTTCTTC
CDR3aa: CASSQGQRYNEQFF

v_gene: TRBV5-4
abundance: NA
d_gene: TRBD2
j_gene: TRBJ2-5
CDR3nt: TGTGCCAGCAGCTCGGGGGGACTAGCGGGTTTAGGGGAGACCCAGTACTTC
CDR3aa: CASSSGGLAGLGETQYF

v_gene: TRBV27
abundance: NA
d_gene: TRBD1
j_gene: TRBJ2-7
CDR3nt: TGTGCCAGCAGGGACAGGGGCTACGAGCAGTACTTC
CDR3aa: CASRDRGYEQYF

v_gene: TRBV7-6
abundance: once
d_gene: NA
j_gene: TRBJ2-2
CDR3nt: TGTGCCAGCAGCTTAAATAGGGCTGGCACCGGGGAGCTGTTTTTT
CDR3aa: CASSLNRAGTGELFF

v_gene: TRBV5-1
abundance: once
d_gene: TRBD1
j_gene: TRBJ2-7
CDR3nt: TGCGCCAGCGAACCGGGACAGGGAAACCACGAGCAGTACTTC
CDR3aa: CASEPGQGNHEQYF

v_gene: TRBV6-6
abundance: NA
d_gene: NA
j_gene: TRBJ2-7
CDR3nt: TGTGCCAGAGGGGTCTACGAGCAGTACTTC
CDR3aa: CARGVYEQYF

v_gene: TRBV19
abundance: NA
d_gene: TRBD1
j_gene: TRBJ1-4
CDR3nt: TGTGCCAGTAGTATTCAGGGGGCAACTAATGAAAAACTGTTTTTT
CDR3aa: CASSIQGATNEKLFF

v_gene: TRBV5-4
abundance: NA
d_gene: NA
j_gene: TRBJ2-5
CDR3nt: TGTGCCAGCAGTCCCGGGCCGAGGGGGGAGGAGACCCAGTACTTC
CDR3aa: CASSPGPRGEETQYF

v_gene: TRBV7-9
abundance: NA
d_gene: NA
j_gene: TRBJ1-1
CDR3nt: TGTGCCACCGTAACAGGGAGCAGAACTGAAGCTTTCTTT
CDR3aa: CATVTGSRTEAFF

v_gene: TRBV7-3
abundance: NA
d_gene: TRBD2
j_gene: TRBJ2-5
CDR3nt: TGTGCCAGCAGCGCTAGCGGACAAGAGACCCAGTACTTC
CDR3aa: CASSASGQETQYF

v_gene: TRBV6-6
abundance: NA
d_gene: NA
j_gene: TRBJ1-5
CDR3nt: TGTGCCAGTGATCCCCATCGCTGGCGGAGCAATCAGCCCCAGCATTTT
CDR3aa: CASDPHRWRSNQPQHF

v_gene: TRBV9
abundance: NA
d_gene: TRBD2
j_gene: TRBJ2-1
CDR3nt: TGTGCCAGTTGCTTATCAGGACTAGCGGGACACAATGAGCAGTTCTTC
CDR3aa: CASCLSGLAGHNEQFF

v_gene: TRBV14
abundance: NA
d_gene: TRBD1
j_gene: TRBJ1-2
CDR3nt: TGTGCCAGCAGCCCCGGACAGGGCTATGGCTACACCTTC
CDR3aa: CASSPGQGYGYTF

v_gene: TRBV2
abundance: NA
d_gene: NA
j_gene: TRBJ2-7
CDR3nt: TGTGCCAGCAGTGCGGAAGGGGATGAGCAGTACTTC
CDR3aa: CASSAEGDEQYF

v_gene: TRBV7-9
abundance: NA
d_gene: NA
j_gene: TRBJ1-5
CDR3nt: TGTGCCAGCAGCCAAGAGGATCAGCCCCAGCATTTT
CDR3aa: CASSQEDQPQHF

v_gene: TRBV9
abundance: NA
d_gene: TRBD1
j_gene: TRBJ2-5
CDR3nt: TGTGCCAGCAGCGTAGGCCTACAGGGGACATCCAAAGAGACCCAGTACTTC
CDR3aa: CASSVGLQGTSKETQYF

v_gene: TRBV6-5
abundance: NA
d_gene: TRBD2
j_gene: TRBJ2-5
CDR3nt: TGTGCCAGCAGGCTAGCGGGGGGTGCCGAGACCCAGTACTTC
CDR3aa: CASRLAGGAETQYF

v_gene: TRBV6-1
abundance: NA
d_gene: NA
j_gene: TRBJ2-7
CDR3nt: TGTGCCAGCAGTGAAGCCTCGGTCTACGAGCAGTACTTC
CDR3aa: CASSEASVYEQYF

v_gene: TRBV30
abundance: NA
d_gene: TRBD2
j_gene: TRBJ2-1
CDR3nt: TGTGCCTGGGAGACTAGCGGGTTCTACAATGAGCAGTTCTTC
CDR3aa: CAWETSGFYNEQFF

v_gene: TRBV29-1
abundance: NA
d_gene: NA
j_gene: TRBJ2-5
CDR3nt: TGCAGCGTTGAGTCCTCGAGGCAAGAGACCCAGTACTTC
CDR3aa: CSVESSRQETQYF

v_gene: TRBV5-4
abundance: NA
d_gene: NA
j_gene: TRBJ2-2
CDR3nt: TGTGCCAGCAGCTTACAGGGCACCGGGGAGCTGTTTTTT
CDR3aa: CASSLQGTGELFF

v_gene: TRBV6-5
abundance: NA
d_gene: TRBD1
j_gene: TRBJ2-7
CDR3nt: TGTGCCAGCAGTCGGGACAGGGGGCACGAGCAGTACTTC
CDR3aa: CASSRDRGHEQYF

v_gene: TRBV7-2
abundance: NA
d_gene: TRBD2
j_gene: TRBJ2-1
CDR3nt: TGTGCCAGCAGCTTAGCCCCGACCGCGGGGGGGTACAATGAGCAGTTCTTC
CDR3aa: CASSLAPTAGGYNEQFF

v_gene: TRBV10-3
abundance: NA
d_gene: NA
j_gene: TRBJ1-6
CDR3nt: TGTGCCATCAGCGGGACTGAGTCACCCCTCCACTTT
CDR3aa: CAISGTESPLHF

v_gene: TRBV5-1
abundance: NA
d_gene: TRBD1
j_gene: TRBJ2-7
CDR3nt: TGCGCCAGCAGCTGGGGGACAGGGACTTACGAGCAGTACTTC
CDR3aa: CASSWGTGTYEQYF

v_gene: TRBV19
abundance: NA
d_gene: NA
j_gene: TRBJ2-5
CDR3nt: TGTGCCAGTAAGGATGGGGCAGCCCAGTACTTC
CDR3aa: CASKDGAAQYF

v_gene: TRBV6-5
abundance: NA
d_gene: TRBD1
j_gene: TRBJ1-5
CDR3nt: TGTGCCAGCAGTGATGACAGGGACCAGCCCCAGCATTTT
CDR3aa: CASSDDRDQPQHF

v_gene: TRBV6-5
abundance: NA
d_gene: NA
j_gene: TRBJ2-4
CDR3nt: TGTGCCAGCAGTTACTCAGGGGACGGGGGCAAAAACATTCAGTACTTC
CDR3aa: CASSYSGDGGKNIQYF

v_gene: TRBV21-1
abundance: NA
d_gene: NA
j_gene: TRBJ1-2
CDR3nt: TGTGCCAGCAGAAACGGGGAGTTGGATGGCTACACCTTC
CDR3aa: CASRNGELDGYTF

v_gene: TRBV6-1
abundance: once
d_gene: NA
j_gene: TRBJ1-3
CDR3nt: TGTGCCAGCAGTGAAGTAGGGTCTGGAAACACCATATATTTT
CDR3aa: CASSEVGSGNTIYF

v_gene: TRBV9
abundance: NA
d_gene: NA
j_gene: TRBJ1-1
CDR3nt: TGTGCCAGCAGCGTACAGACTGAAGCTTTCTTT
CDR3aa: CASSVQTEAFF

v_gene: TRBV14
abundance: NA
d_gene: TRBD1
j_gene: TRBJ2-7
CDR3nt: TGTGCCAGCAGCCATAGGGGGACAGCGATCTACGAGCAGTACTTC
CDR3aa: CASSHRGTAIYEQYF

v_gene: TRBV9
abundance: once
d_gene: NA
j_gene: TRBJ2-1
CDR3nt: TGTGCCAGCAGCGTAATCGGTTTAGGTTATGAGCAGTTCTTC
CDR3aa: CASSVIGLGYEQFF

v_gene: TRBV7-9
abundance: NA
d_gene: NA
j_gene: TRBJ1-3
CDR3nt: TGTGCCTGCCAGAAATCGAATGGAAACACCATATATTTT
CDR3aa: CACQKSNGNTIYF

v_gene: TRBV9
abundance: NA
d_gene: NA
j_gene: TRBJ2-1
CDR3nt: TGTGCCAGCAGCGTAGTAGGTGATGAGCAGTTCTTC
CDR3aa: CASSVVGDEQFF

v_gene: TRBV2
abundance: NA
d_gene: TRBD2
j_gene: TRBJ2-1
CDR3nt: TGTGCCAGCAGTGCACTAGCGGGAGACTACAATGAGCAGTTCTTC
CDR3aa: CASSALAGDYNEQFF

v_gene: TRBV7-3
abundance: NA
d_gene: TRBD1
j_gene: TRBJ1-2
CDR3nt: TGTGCCAGCAAGGAACAGGGGGCAGTTTATGGCTACACCTTC
CDR3aa: CASKEQGAVYGYTF

v_gene: TRBV5-4
abundance: NA
d_gene: TRBD2
j_gene: TRBJ2-3
CDR3nt: TGTGCCAGCACCATAGCGGGACCCGGTGAAGATACGCAGTATTTT
CDR3aa: CASTIAGPGEDTQYF

v_gene: TRBV5-8
abundance: NA
d_gene: NA
j_gene: TRBJ1-1
CDR3nt: TGTGCCAGCAGCGTAAGCGGACGGGTGAACACTGAAGCTTTCTTT
CDR3aa: CASSVSGRVNTEAFF

v_gene: TRBV4-2
abundance: once
d_gene: TRBD1
j_gene: TRBJ1-1
CDR3nt: TGTGCCAGCAGCGATCAGACAGGGGGCACTGAAGCTTTCTTT
CDR3aa: CASSDQTGGTEAFF

v_gene: TRBV9
abundance: NA
d_gene: NA
j_gene: TRBJ2-5
CDR3nt: TGTGCCAGCAGCGTAGCTTTGGACGGCCCCCAAGAGACCCAGTACTTC
CDR3aa: CASSVALDGPQETQYF

v_gene: TRBV5-3
abundance: NA
d_gene: TRBD1
j_gene: TRBJ1-6
CDR3nt: TGTGCCAGAATCGCACGGGACAGGAATAATTCACCCCTCCACTTT
CDR3aa: CARIARDRNNSPLHF

v_gene: TRBV30
abundance: few
d_gene: NA
j_gene: TRBJ1-5
CDR3nt: TGTGCCTGGAGTGTTGGAACCCCGTATAGCAATCAGCCCCAGCATTTT
CDR3aa: CAWSVGTPYSNQPQHF

v_gene: TRBV19
abundance: NA
d_gene: TRBD1
j_gene: TRBJ1-1
CDR3nt: TGTGCCAGTAGTCCCCGGGACAGGGGGACCCTCATGAACACTGAAGCTTTCTTT
CDR3aa: CASSPRDRGTLMNTEAFF

v_gene: TRBV6-5
abundance: NA
d_gene: NA
j_gene: TRBJ1-4
CDR3nt: TGTGCCACCAGGGCAACTAATGAAAAACTGTTTTTT
CDR3aa: CATRATNEKLFF

v_gene: TRBV27
abundance: once
d_gene: TRBD1
j_gene: TRBJ1-1
CDR3nt: TGTGCCAGCAGTTTATCGAGACAGGGGGGGAGTTGGAACACTGAAGCTTTCTTT
CDR3aa: CASSLSRQGGSWNTEAFF

v_gene: TRBV7-2
abundance: few
d_gene: TRBD2
j_gene: TRBJ2-3
CDR3nt: TGTGCCAGCACCCCCCCTAGCGGGAGGTTACCAGATACGCAGTATTTT
CDR3aa: CASTPPSGRLPDTQYF

v_gene: TRBV11-2
abundance: NA
d_gene: NA
j_gene: TRBJ2-1
CDR3nt: TGTGCCAGCAGCTTAGATAGGGAGCAGTTCTTC
CDR3aa: CASSLDREQFF

v_gene: TRBV18
abundance: NA
d_gene: NA
j_gene: TRBJ1-1
CDR3nt: TGTGCCAGCTCACTCGGGGGTGCCACTGAAGCTTTCTTT
CDR3aa: CASSLGGATEAFF

v_gene: TRBV7-3
abundance: NA
d_gene: TRBD2
j_gene: TRBJ2-5
CDR3nt: TGTGCCAGCAGCTTAACGTGGGAGGGGACCCAGTACTTC
CDR3aa: CASSLTWEGTQYF

v_gene: TRBV11-3
abundance: NA
d_gene: NA
j_gene: TRBJ2-7
CDR3nt: TGTGCCAGCAGACCCGAGGGGGGGGATCCTCACTACGAGCAGTACTTC
CDR3aa: CASRPEGGDPHYEQYF